This entry lists 2 T cell receptor beta chains sequenced from one sample in a study of blood T cell repertoires in COVID-19 (dated by TCRdb to the early 2020s). Libraries were built with the immunoSEQ multiplex PCR assay. This is the immuneACCESS table as TCRdb keeps it, with only in-frame sequences that have V and J called. A part of the clones is gone; compared with another copy, unresolved V genes explain less than half, and the rest is unexplained. In this sample the table shows roughly 200,000 clones, around 82% of which occur a single time. The ten largest clonotypes hold 4.5% to 5% of the sample. Material for sequencing was PBMCs or T cells enriched from blood (not recorded which). Receptors originate from a woman in her forties or fifties who had been exposed to COVID-19.

The chain links TRBV10-1 to TRBJ2-5; TRBD1 might be the D (5 bases). The CDR3 is 12 amino acids. Trimming stripped 3 bases from V and 7 bases from J, with 9 bases between. From germline, CDR1 is WNHNN and CDR2 SYGVQD (reference sequence). CDR3 sequence: CASSDRVGTQYF. The CDR3, as DNA: TGCGCCAGCAGTGACAGGGTGGGGACCCAGTACTTC.

The chain employs TRBV6-5 and TRBJ1-4; possible D gene TRBD1, 6 bases. This CDR3 region has 13 residues. The germline V and J ends were trimmed by 5 bases and 10 bases, with 14 bases remaining between them. Germline loops: CDR1 MNHEY, CDR2 SVGAGI. As DNA, the CDR3 is TGTGCCAGCAGTCCATACAGGGAGGGAAAACTGTTTTTT. The encoded protein is CASSPYREGKLFF.